The clone carrying this T cell receptor beta chain was seen a few times. No antigen is known for it. A single record per CDR3 protein comes from TCRdb applying MiXCR to the reads. This table has some 400,000 distinct CDR3 sequences, 30% to 40% appearing once. This sample was taken from a study of T cell repertoires in cytomegalovirus infection. Findings and caveats of the study: In two of eight donors, the top clonotype was HLA-C-restricted CMV-specific.

CDR1 and CDR2 (germline): MGHRA, YSYEKL. The V gene end was trimmed by 3 bases and the J gene end by 0 bases; junction bases not matched to a gene: 2. CDR3 length: 16 residues. V and J are TRBV4-1 and TRBJ2-3; TRBD2 matches 11 bases. This TCR came from a human donor in good health (CMV status not recorded). Some clones in this sample may be carry-over from other donors' samples. Sequencing used PBMCs. CDR3 in DNA: TGCGCCAGCAGCCATGGGACTAGCGGAAGCACAGATACGCAGTATTTT. Its translation: CASSHGTSGSTDTQYF.